This T cell receptor (beta chain) derives from a study of cytomegalovirus exposure and HLA in healthy donors. Study findings and constraints: Per a later analysis, 15,000 to 20,000 TCR beta sequences showed association with HLA alleles at 0.05 false discovery rate.

This CDR3 region has 14 residues. The germline V gene encodes CDR1 LNHNV and CDR2 YYDKDF (reference sequence). The V end lost 5 bases, the J end lost 7 bases, and 15 bases lay between the germline ends. To note about this clone: What it binds is unknown.

PCR primers comprised 60 Vbeta and 13 Jbeta primers. TCRdb's table, derived via immunoSEQ multiplex PCR, lists solely in-frame clones and lacks some. Of about 150,000 clones in the sample, roughly three quarters were seen once. The chain combines TRBV15 with TRBJ2-1; possible D gene TRBD1, 6 bases. This receptor was obtained from a man aged 30-40 years in good health and CMV-seropositive. The sample taken for sequencing was PBMCs. CDR3 residues: CATSPPGVRNEQFF. CDR3 DNA: TGTGCCACCAGCCCCCCAGGGGTACGGAATGAGCAGTTCTTC.